The T cell receptor (beta chain) under discussion was sequenced for a study of cytomegalovirus exposure and HLA in healthy donors. 60 Vbeta and 13 Jbeta primers were used in PCR. Some clones are missing from TCRdb's copy, which holds only in-frame ones; the method was immunoSEQ multiplex PCR. Of about 130,000 clones listed, roughly 80% are singletons. Healthy donors of bone marrow made up the group. The CDR3 sequence is 11 residues long. CDR1 and CDR2 from the germline V gene are SNHLY and FYNNEI. V lost 4 bases, J lost 6 bases, and 3 bases lay in between. The J gene is TRBJ2-2, the V gene TRBV2; no definite D call. This TCR was recovered from a man between 18 and 29 years old in good health and CMV-seropositive. Sequencing used PBMCs. CDR3 bases: TGTGCCAGCAGTGTCTCCGGGGAGCTGTTTTTT. Its translation is CASSVSGELFF.